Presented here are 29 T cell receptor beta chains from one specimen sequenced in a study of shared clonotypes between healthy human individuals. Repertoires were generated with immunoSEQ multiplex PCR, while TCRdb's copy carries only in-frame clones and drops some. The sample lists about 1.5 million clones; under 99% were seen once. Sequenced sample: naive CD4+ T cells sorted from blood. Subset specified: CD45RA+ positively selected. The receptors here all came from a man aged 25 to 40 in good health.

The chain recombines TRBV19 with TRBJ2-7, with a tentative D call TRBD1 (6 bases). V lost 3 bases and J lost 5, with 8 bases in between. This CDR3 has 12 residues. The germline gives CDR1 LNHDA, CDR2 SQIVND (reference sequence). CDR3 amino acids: CASSIPGDEQYF. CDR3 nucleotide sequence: TGTGCCAGTAGTATCCCAGGGGACGAGCAGTACTTC.

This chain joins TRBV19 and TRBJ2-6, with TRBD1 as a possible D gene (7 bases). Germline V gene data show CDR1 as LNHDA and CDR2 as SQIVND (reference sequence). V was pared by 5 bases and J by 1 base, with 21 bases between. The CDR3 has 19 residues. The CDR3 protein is CASSPRGAGGRSGANVLTF. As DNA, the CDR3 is TGTGCCAGTAGTCCCCGCGGTGCAGGGGGGAGGTCTGGGGCCAACGTCCTGACTTTC.

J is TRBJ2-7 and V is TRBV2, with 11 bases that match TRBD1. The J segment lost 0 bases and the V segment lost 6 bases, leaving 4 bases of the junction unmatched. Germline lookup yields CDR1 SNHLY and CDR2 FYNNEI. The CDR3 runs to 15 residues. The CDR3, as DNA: TGTGCCAGCAGGCTAGGGACAGGGGGCTCCTACGAGCAGTACTTC. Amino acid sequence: CASRLGTGGSYEQYF.

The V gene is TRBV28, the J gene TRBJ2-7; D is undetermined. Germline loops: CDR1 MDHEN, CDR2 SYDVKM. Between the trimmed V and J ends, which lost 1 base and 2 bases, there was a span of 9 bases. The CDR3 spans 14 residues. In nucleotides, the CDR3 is TGTGCCAGCAGTTTATTGGTTGCGCCCTACGAGCAGTACTTC. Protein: CASSLLVAPYEQYF.

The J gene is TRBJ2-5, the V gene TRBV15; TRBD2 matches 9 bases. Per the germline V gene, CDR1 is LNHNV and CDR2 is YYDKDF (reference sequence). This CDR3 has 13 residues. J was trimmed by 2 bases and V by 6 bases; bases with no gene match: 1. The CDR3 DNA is TGTGCCACCAGTCTAGCGGGGCAAGAGACCCAGTACTTC. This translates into CATSLAGQETQYF.

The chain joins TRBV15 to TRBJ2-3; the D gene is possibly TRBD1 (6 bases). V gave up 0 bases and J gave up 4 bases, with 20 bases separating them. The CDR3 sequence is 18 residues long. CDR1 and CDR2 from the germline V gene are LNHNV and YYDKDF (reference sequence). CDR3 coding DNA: TGTGCCACCAGCAGAGATCTTTGGTCAGGGGCTGACCCAGATACGCAGTATTTT. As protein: CATSRDLWSGADPDTQYF.

The CDR3 nucleotides read TGTGCCAGCAGTGTGTCAGACAGGGTTAACACTGAAGCTTTCTTT. Amino acids: CASSVSDRVNTEAFF. The rearrangement uses TRBV2 and TRBJ1-1, with 7 positions matching TRBD1. Germline loops: CDR1 SNHLY, CDR2 FYNNEI. The trim removed 4 bases at V and 2 bases at J, leaving 7 bases unmatched. The length of the CDR3 is 15 residues.

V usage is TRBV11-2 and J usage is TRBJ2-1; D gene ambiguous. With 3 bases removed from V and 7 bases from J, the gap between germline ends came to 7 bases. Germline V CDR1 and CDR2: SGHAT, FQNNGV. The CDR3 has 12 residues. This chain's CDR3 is CASSLTPNEQFF. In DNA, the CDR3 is TGTGCCAGCAGCTTGACTCCTAATGAGCAGTTCTTC. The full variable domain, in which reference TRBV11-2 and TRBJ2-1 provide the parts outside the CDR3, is EAGVAQSPRYKIIEKRQSVAFWCNPISGHATLYWYQQILGQGPKLLIQFQNNGVVDDSQLPKDRFSAERLKGVDSTLKIQPAKLEDSAVYLCASSLTPNEQFFGPGTRLTVL.

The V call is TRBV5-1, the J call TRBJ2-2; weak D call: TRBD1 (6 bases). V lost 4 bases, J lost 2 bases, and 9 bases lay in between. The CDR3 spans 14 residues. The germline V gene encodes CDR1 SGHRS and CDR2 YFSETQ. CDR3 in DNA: TGCGCCAGCAGCCGGGACACTAACACCGGGGAGCTGTTTTTT. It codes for CASSRDTNTGELFF.

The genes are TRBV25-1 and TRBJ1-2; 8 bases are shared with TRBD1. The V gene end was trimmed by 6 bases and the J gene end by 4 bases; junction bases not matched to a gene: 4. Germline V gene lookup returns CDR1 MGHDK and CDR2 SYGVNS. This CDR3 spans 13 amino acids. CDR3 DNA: TGTGCCAGCAGCGGACAGGGAGGCTATGGCTACACCTTC. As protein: CASSGQGGYGYTF.

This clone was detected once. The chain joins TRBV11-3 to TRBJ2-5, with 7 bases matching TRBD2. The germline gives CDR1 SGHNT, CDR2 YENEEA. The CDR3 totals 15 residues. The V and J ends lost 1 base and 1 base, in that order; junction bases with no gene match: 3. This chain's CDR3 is CASSLGGGGQETQYF. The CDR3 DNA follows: TGTGCCAGCAGCTTAGGGGGGGGAGGCCAAGAGACCCAGTACTTC.

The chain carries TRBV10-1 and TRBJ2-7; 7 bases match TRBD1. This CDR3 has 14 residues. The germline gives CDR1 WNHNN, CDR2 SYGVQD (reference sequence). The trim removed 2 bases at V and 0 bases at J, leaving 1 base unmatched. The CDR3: CASSERTGSYEQYF. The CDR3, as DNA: TGCGCCAGCAGTGAGAGGACAGGCTCCTACGAGCAGTACTTC.

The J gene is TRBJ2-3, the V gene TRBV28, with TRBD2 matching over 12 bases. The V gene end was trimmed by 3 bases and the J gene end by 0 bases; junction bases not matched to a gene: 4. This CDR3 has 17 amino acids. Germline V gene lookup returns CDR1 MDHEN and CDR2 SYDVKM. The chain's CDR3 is CASSFGGTSGSTDTQYF. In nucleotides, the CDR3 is TGTGCCAGCAGTTTCGGCGGGACTAGCGGGAGCACAGATACGCAGTATTTT.

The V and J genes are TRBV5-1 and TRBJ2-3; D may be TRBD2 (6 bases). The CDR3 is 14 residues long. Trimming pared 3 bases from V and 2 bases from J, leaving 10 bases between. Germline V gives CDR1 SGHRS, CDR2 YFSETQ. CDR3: CASSWGGLTDTQYF. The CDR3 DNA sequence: TGCGCCAGCAGCTGGGGAGGCCTCACAGATACGCAGTATTTT.

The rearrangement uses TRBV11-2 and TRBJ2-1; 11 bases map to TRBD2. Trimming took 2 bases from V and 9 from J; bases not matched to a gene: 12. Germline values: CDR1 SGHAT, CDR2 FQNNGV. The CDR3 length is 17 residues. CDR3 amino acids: CASSLRSGRAVWSEQFF. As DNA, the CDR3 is TGTGCCAGCAGCTTACGTAGCGGGAGGGCCGTATGGAGTGAGCAGTTCTTC.

This chain's CDR3 is CASSRGTGGDEKLFF. For the CDR3, the DNA is TGCGCCAGCAGCCGCGGGACAGGGGGCGATGAAAAACTGTTTTTT. The chain combines TRBV5-1 with TRBJ1-4; 12 bases fit TRBD1. The germline CDR1 and CDR2 sequences are SGHRS and YFSETQ. Trimming removed 4 bases from V and 6 bases from J; junction bases left unmatched: 4. CDR3 length: 15 amino acids.

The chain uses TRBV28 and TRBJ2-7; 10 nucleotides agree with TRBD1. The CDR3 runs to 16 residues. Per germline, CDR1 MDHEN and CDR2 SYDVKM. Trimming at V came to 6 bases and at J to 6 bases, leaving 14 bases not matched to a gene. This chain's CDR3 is CASSTSKGQGSVEQYF. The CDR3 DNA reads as TGTGCCAGCAGCACCTCGAAGGGACAGGGGTCGGTCGAGCAGTACTTC.

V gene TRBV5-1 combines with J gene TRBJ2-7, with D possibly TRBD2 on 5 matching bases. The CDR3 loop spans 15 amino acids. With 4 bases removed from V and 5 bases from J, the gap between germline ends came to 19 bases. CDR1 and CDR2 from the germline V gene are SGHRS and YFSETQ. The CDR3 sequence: CASSLWTVEGDEQYF. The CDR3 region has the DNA TGCGCCAGCAGCCTATGGACGGTCGAGGGTGACGAGCAGTACTTC.

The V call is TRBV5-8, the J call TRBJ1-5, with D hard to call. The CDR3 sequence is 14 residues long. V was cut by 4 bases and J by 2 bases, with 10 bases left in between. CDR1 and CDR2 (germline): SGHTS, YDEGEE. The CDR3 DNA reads TGTGCCAGCAGCGGACGCCGAGGCAATCAGCCCCAGCATTTT. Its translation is CASSGRRGNQPQHF.

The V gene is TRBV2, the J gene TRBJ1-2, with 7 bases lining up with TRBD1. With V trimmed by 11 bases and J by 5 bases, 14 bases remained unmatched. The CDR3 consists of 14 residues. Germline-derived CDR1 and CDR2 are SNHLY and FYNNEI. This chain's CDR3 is CASAEGQKLYGYTF. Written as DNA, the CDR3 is TGTGCCTCGGCGGAGGGACAGAAACTTTATGGCTACACCTTC.

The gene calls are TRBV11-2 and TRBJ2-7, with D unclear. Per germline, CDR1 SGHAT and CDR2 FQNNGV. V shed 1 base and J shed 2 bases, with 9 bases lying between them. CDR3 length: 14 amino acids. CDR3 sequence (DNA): TGTGCCAGCAGCTTAGTGCTGGAAGCCTACGAGCAGTACTTC. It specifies CASSLVLEAYEQYF. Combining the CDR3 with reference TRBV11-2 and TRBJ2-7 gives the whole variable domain EAGVAQSPRYKIIEKRQSVAFWCNPISGHATLYWYQQILGQGPKLLIQFQNNGVVDDSQLPKDRFSAERLKGVDSTLKIQPAKLEDSAVYLCASSLVLEAYEQYFGPGTRLTVT.

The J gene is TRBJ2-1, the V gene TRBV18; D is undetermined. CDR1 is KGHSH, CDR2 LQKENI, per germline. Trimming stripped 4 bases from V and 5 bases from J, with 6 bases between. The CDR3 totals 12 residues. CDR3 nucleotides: TGTGCCAGCTCACTCCTTCACAATGAGCAGTTCTTC. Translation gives CASSLLHNEQFF.

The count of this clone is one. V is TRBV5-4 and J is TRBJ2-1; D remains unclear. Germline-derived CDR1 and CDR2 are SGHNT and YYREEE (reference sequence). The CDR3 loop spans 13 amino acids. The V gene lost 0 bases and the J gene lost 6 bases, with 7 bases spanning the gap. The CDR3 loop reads CASSLVSGNEQFF. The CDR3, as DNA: TGTGCCAGCAGCTTGGTCAGTGGCAATGAGCAGTTCTTC. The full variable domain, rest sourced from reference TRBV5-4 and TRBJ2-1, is ETGVTQSPTHLIKTRGQQVTLRCSSQSGHNTVSWYQQALGQGPQFIFQYYREEENGRGNFPPRFSGLQFPNYSSELNVNALELDDSALYLCASSLVSGNEQFFGPGTRLTVL.

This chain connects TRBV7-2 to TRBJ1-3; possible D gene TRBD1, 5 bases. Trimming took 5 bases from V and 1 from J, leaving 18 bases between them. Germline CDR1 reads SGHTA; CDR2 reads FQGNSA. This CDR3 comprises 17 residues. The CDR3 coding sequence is TGTGCCAGCAGCCCCACGGGAGGGGCCCTTTCTGGAAACACCATATATTTT. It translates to CASSPTGGALSGNTIYF. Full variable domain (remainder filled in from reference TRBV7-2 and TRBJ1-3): GAGVSQSPSNKVTEKGKDVELRCDPISGHTALYWYRQSLGQGLEFLIYFQGNSAPDKSGLPSDRFSAERTGGSVSTLTIQRTQQEDSAVYLCASSPTGGALSGNTIYFGEGSWLTVV.

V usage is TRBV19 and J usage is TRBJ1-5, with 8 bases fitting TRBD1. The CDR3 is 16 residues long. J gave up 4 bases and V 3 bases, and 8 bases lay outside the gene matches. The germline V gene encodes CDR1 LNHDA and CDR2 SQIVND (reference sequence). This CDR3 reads CASSIFPDRANQPQHF. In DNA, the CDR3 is TGTGCCAGTAGTATTTTTCCGGACAGGGCTAATCAGCCCCAGCATTTT.

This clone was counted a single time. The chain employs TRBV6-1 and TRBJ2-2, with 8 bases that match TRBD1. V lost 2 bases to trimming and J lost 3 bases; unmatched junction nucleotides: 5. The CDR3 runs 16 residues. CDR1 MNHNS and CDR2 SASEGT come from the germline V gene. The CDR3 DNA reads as TGTGCCAGCAGTGAATATGGACAGGGTGACACCGGGGAGCTGTTTTTT. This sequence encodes CASSEYGQGDTGELFF.

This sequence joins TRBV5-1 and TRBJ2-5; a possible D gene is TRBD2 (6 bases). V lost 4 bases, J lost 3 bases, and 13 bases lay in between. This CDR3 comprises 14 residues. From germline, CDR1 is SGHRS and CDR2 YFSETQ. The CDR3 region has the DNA TGCGCCAGCAGCGGGCTAGCGAGAGAAGAGACCCAGTACTTC. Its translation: CASSGLAREETQYF.

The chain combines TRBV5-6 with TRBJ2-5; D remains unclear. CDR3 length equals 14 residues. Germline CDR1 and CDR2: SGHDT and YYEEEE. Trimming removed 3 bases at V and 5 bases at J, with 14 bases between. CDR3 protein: CASSSGGLRETQYF. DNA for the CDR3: TGTGCCAGCAGCTCCGGCGGATTGCGGGAGACCCAGTACTTC.

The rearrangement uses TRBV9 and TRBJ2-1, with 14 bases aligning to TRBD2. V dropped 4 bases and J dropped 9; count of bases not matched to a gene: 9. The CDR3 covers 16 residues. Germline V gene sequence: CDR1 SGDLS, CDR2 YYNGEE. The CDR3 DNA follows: TGTGCCAGCAGCCTGGGACTAGCGGGAGCCGGCGGTGAGCAGTTCTTC. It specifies CASSLGLAGAGGEQFF.